The clone carrying this T cell receptor (beta chain) turned up a few times. Its specificity is not known. This entry comes from a study of beta chain features in type 1 diabetes. Whole-study context: Healthy donors and patients had similar age, gender and cell yields. Taken together, all samples contributed 95 million to 110 million examined sorted cells.

The V end was cut by 5 bases, the J end by 5 bases, with 10 bases between. This CDR3 contains 13 residues. Germline-derived CDR1 and CDR2 are MDHEN and SYDVKM. Points from the study as a whole: Naive, central memory and Treg TCRB repertoires appeared more alike in patients than in healthy donors. The VDJ junctions of type 1 diabetes patients carried fewer insertions and more deletions.

What was sequenced were expressed TCRB transcripts, since all of the isolated RNA had been reverse transcribed. Sequencing used immunoSEQ multiplex PCR; TCRdb keeps in-frame clones, though not all of them. The data hold about 110,000 clones, with 40% observed a single time. Sequencing was done on a sample of stem cell memory CD4+ T cells from blood. The rearrangement joins TRBV28 to TRBJ2-1; a possible D gene is TRBD2 (5 bases). The TCR sequence derives from a woman between 18 and 30 years old in good health. The CDR3 nucleotides read TGTGCCAGCAGTCCCTGGCGGGACAATGAGCAGTTCTTC. Translating it yields CASSPWRDNEQFF.